Following are 32 T cell receptor beta chains from one sample sequenced in a study of beta chain features in type 1 diabetes. General study results and limits: The study found moderately but significantly shorter TCRB CDR3s in all four CD4+ subsets of Type 1 diabetes patients.

The isolated RNA, all of it, was reverse transcribed, so expressed TCRB transcripts were what got sequenced. Assay used: immunoSEQ multiplex PCR; TCRdb lists only in-frame clones, some missing. The sample includes hundreds of thousands of clones, 10% to 15% of them seen just once. Their antigens remain unidentified. Sequences were obtained from naive CD4+ T cells from blood. Receptors were obtained from a man between 18 and 35 years old with type 1 diabetes.

This clone appeared a few times. The rearrangement links TRBV29-1 to TRBJ1-1, with 7 bases that match TRBD1. This CDR3 region has 13 residues. Trimming removed 7 bases from V and 1 base from J; junction bases left unmatched: 6. In germline, CDR1 is SQVTM, CDR2 ANQGSEA. The CDR3 spells CSAAGQPNTEAFF. CDR3 sequence (DNA): TGCAGCGCTGCGGGACAGCCGAACACTGAAGCTTTCTTT.

This clone came up a few times. The V gene is TRBV27, the J gene TRBJ1-2, with D perhaps TRBD1 (6 bases). V gave up 6 bases and J gave up 3 bases, with 14 bases separating them. The CDR3 is 14 amino acids. The V gene's germline CDR1 is MNHEY and CDR2 SMNVEV (reference sequence). This CDR3 reads CASRLDRGDYGYTF. Here the CDR3 DNA reads TGTGCCAGCAGACTGGACAGAGGGGACTATGGCTACACCTTC.

This clone showed up just a few times. This chain joins TRBV6-6 and TRBJ1-5; no clear D gene. Looked up from germline, CDR1 is MNHNY and CDR2 is SVGAGI (reference sequence). The CDR3 has 14 amino acids. Trimming removed 7 bases at V and 6 bases at J, with 16 bases between. For the CDR3, the DNA is TGTGCCAGCACTCCGGGAGGGAACAGTCAGCCCCAGCATTTT. This sequence encodes CASTPGGNSQPQHF.

The rearrangement uses TRBV6-6 and TRBJ2-5, with D unclear. Germline-derived CDR1 and CDR2 are MNHNY and SVGAGI (reference sequence). The length of the CDR3 is 14 residues. V was pared by 7 bases and J by 0 bases, with 12 bases between. The CDR3 loop reads CASTLGSYQETQYF. The CDR3 DNA reads TGTGCCAGCACCCTTGGATCGTACCAAGAGACCCAGTACTTC.

This rearrangement joins TRBV5-1 to TRBJ2-7; either TRBD1 or TRBD2 may fit D (5 bases each). Germline values: CDR1 SGHRS, CDR2 YFSETQ. The CDR3 contains 13 residues. The V gene lost 2 bases and the J gene lost 5 bases, with 11 bases spanning the gap. CDR3: CASSLEGDDEQYF. In DNA, the CDR3 is TGCGCCAGCAGCTTAGAAGGGGACGACGAGCAGTACTTC.

J is TRBJ2-4 and V is TRBV7-2, with a weak D call TRBD2 (6 bases). This CDR3 is 15 amino acids long. Germline CDR1 reads SGHTA; CDR2 reads FQGNSA. Between the trimmed V and J ends, which lost 2 bases and 2 bases, there was a span of 10 bases. CDR3 sequence reads: CASSLMGGTKNIQYF. The CDR3 coding sequence is TGTGCCAGCAGCTTAATGGGGGGAACCAAAAACATTCAGTACTTC.

This chain joins TRBV2 and TRBJ1-1, with D perhaps matching TRBD1 (5 bases). The V end lost 8 bases, the J end lost 1 base, and 8 bases lay between the germline ends. The CDR3 is made up of 12 amino acids. Germline values: CDR1 SNHLY, CDR2 FYNNEI. CDR3 nucleotides: TGTGCCAGCCGGGGCCAGAACACTGAAGCTTTCTTT. Its protein product is CASRGQNTEAFF.

This clone was counted between two and nine times. The chain combines TRBV7-9 with TRBJ1-2; D gene uncertain. V gave up 7 bases and J gave up 5 bases, with 11 bases separating them. From germline, CDR1 is SEHNR and CDR2 FQNEAQ (reference sequence). There are 12 residues in the CDR3. The CDR3 here is CASTLEGYGYTF. CDR3 sequence (DNA): TGTGCCAGCACCCTAGAGGGATATGGCTACACCTTC. The full variable domain, rest sourced from reference TRBV7-9 and TRBJ1-2, is DTGVSQNPRHKITKRGQNVTFRCDPISEHNRLYWYRQTLGQGPEFLTYFQNEAQLEKSRLLSDRFSAERPKGSFSTLEIQRTEQGDSAMYLCASTLEGYGYTFGSGTRLTVV.

The rearrangement joins TRBV2 to TRBJ2-7, with D tentatively TRBD1 (6 bases). V was cut by 4 bases and J by 0 bases, with 19 bases left in between. Germline CDR1 reads SNHLY; CDR2 reads FYNNEI. CDR3 length equals 17 residues. The CDR3 is CASSGGPGTPSSYEQYF. The CDR3 coding sequence is TGTGCCAGCAGTGGGGGCCCCGGGACACCAAGCTCCTACGAGCAGTACTTC.

This clone was detected a few times. J is TRBJ2-6 and V is TRBV15; no reliable D call. Germline loops: CDR1 LNHNV, CDR2 YYDKDF (reference sequence). Trimming took off 0 bases at V and 0 bases at J, with 6 bases between the two ends. The CDR3 runs 16 residues. In nucleotides, the CDR3 is TGTGCCACCAGCAGAGATGCCGGCTCTGGGGCCAACGTCCTGACTTTC. Its protein is CATSRDAGSGANVLTF.

This clone was detected a few times. The chain employs TRBV7-9 and TRBJ2-7; 10 bases line up with TRBD1. Germline CDR1 and CDR2: SEHNR and FQNEAQ (reference sequence). The CDR3 is made up of 15 amino acids. The junction had 5 bases not matched to a gene; V was cut back by 0 bases and J by 6 bases. The CDR3 sequence is CASSLAPGQGSEQYF. CDR3 DNA sequence: TGTGCCAGCAGCTTAGCCCCGGGACAGGGGTCCGAGCAGTACTTC.

Here the CDR3 DNA reads TGTGCCAGCAGCTTGGAGGCATCGGGGTACGCTTTCTTT. This codes for CASSLEASGYAFF. The rearrangement uses TRBV5-5 and TRBJ1-1; the D is unclear. The CDR3 loop spans 13 amino acids. The ends were cut back, 0 bases at V and 11 bases at J, with 14 bases in the middle. Germline V lookup: CDR1 SGHKS, CDR2 YYEKEE (reference sequence).

This clone appeared a few times. V and J are TRBV7-9 and TRBJ2-7, with 12 bases matching TRBD2. The V gene's germline CDR1 is SEHNR and CDR2 FQNEAQ (reference sequence). CDR3 length: 14 amino acids. Trimming cost V 5 bases and J 3 bases; bases outside gene matches: 2. The CDR3 coding sequence is TGTGCCAGCAGCACTAGCGGGGGGTACTACGAGCAGTACTTC. It yields the protein CASSTSGGYYEQYF.

In regard to this clone: This same CDR3 is encoded by further DNA sequences in the sample. The chain couples TRBV30 to TRBJ1-5; maybe TRBD1 (5 bases). V was trimmed by 4 bases and J by 4 bases, leaving 11 bases between them. Germline V gene lookup returns CDR1 GTSNPN and CDR2 SVGIG (reference sequence). CDR3 length equals 13 residues. The CDR3 reads CAWNQGGNQPQHF. DNA of the CDR3: TGTGCCTGGAATCAGGGAGGGAATCAGCCCCAGCATTTT.

The chain carries TRBV5-1 and TRBJ2-5; TRBD2 is a possible D gene (5 bases). Trimming stripped 0 bases from V and 5 bases from J, with 8 bases between. The length of the CDR3 is 13 residues. CDR1 and CDR2 (germline): SGHRS, YFSETQ. CDR3 bases: TGCGCCAGCAGCTTGGCCACGGGGGAGACCCAGTACTTC. Translated: CASSLATGETQYF.

This clone was picked up a small number of times. The rearrangement links TRBV7-2 to TRBJ1-6; no definite D call. Germline V gives CDR1 SGHTA, CDR2 FQGNSA. The CDR3 runs 14 residues. The germline V and J ends were trimmed by 4 bases and 7 bases, with 11 bases remaining between them. This chain's CDR3 is CASSSDGPNSPLHF. The CDR3 DNA is TGTGCCAGCAGCTCGGACGGACCGAATTCACCCCTCCACTTT.

In its sample, this clone was seen a few times. This chain joins TRBV14 and TRBJ1-2; 10 bases are a match to TRBD1. The CDR3 is made up of 15 amino acids. J gave up 1 base and V 4 bases, and 3 bases lay outside the gene matches. The germline V gene has CDR1 SGHDN and CDR2 FVKESK. CDR3 protein: CASSPRTGGNYGYTF. The CDR3 DNA reads as TGTGCCAGCAGCCCCCGGACAGGGGGTAACTATGGCTACACCTTC.

The chain combines TRBV6-5 with TRBJ2-7; 7 bases match TRBD2. The CDR3 extends over 16 amino acids. The V and J ends lost 0 bases and 0 bases, in that order; junction bases with no gene match: 5. Germline lookup yields CDR1 MNHEY and CDR2 SVGAGI. Here the CDR3 DNA reads TGTGCCAGCAGTTACTCGAAGGCTAGCGGCTCCTACGAGCAGTACTTC. Translating gives CASSYSKASGSYEQYF.

V gene TRBV5-1 combines with J gene TRBJ2-1; D call uncertain. Germline V gene lookup returns CDR1 SGHRS and CDR2 YFSETQ. The CDR3 spans 11 residues. Deletions cut 4 bases from V and 6 bases from J, with 5 bases between. The CDR3 DNA is TGCGCCAGCAGCACTTCCAATGAGCAGTTCTTC. This gives the protein CASSTSNEQFF.

The sample holds a few counts of this clone. The genes are TRBV6-6 and TRBJ1-1; D not certain. V dropped 8 bases and J dropped 3 bases, with 7 bases sitting between them. CDR3 length equals 11 residues. CDR1 is MNHNY and CDR2 is SVGAGI in the germline V gene (reference sequence). Here the CDR3 DNA reads TGTGCCAGCTTTTGGGACACTGAAGCTTTCTTT. This sequence encodes CASFWDTEAFF.

This clone has only a few counts. V usage is TRBV30 and J usage is TRBJ1-1, with 10 bases that match TRBD1. CDR3 size: 15 residues. V trimming: 2 bases; J trimming: 10 bases; junction bases outside the gene matches: 13. Germline assignment: CDR1 GTSNPN and CDR2 SVGIG (reference sequence). CDR3 in DNA: TGTGCCTGGAGTTGGGCCGGGACAGGGGTGTTAGCAGCTTTCTTT. As protein: CAWSWAGTGVLAAFF.

This rearrangement joins TRBV7-9 to TRBJ1-3; a weak D match, TRBD1 (5 bases). CDR1 and CDR2 (germline): SEHNR, FQNEAQ (reference sequence). This CDR3 spans 16 amino acids. V lost 5 bases to trimming and J lost 0 bases, with 14 bases between them. The CDR3 nucleotides are TGTGCCAGCAGCCCGACGGGGCCAAACTCTGGAAACACCATATATTTT. This encodes CASSPTGPNSGNTIYF.

This clone appeared a few times. The chain has TRBV18 and TRBJ1-5; D is uncertain. The CDR3 consists of 15 residues. The V end was cut by 5 bases, the J end by 4 bases, with 15 bases between. Germline V lookup: CDR1 KGHSH, CDR2 LQKENI. The CDR3 protein is CASSAEPGANQPQHF. CDR3 bases: TGTGCCAGCTCAGCCGAACCGGGAGCTAATCAGCCCCAGCATTTT. Filled out from reference TRBV18 and TRBJ1-5, the complete variable domain reads NAGVMQNPRHLVRRRGQEARLRCSPMKGHSHVYWYRQLPEEGLKFMVYLQKENIIDESGMPKERFSAEFPKEGPSILRIQQVVRGDSAAYFCASSAEPGANQPQHFGDGTRLSIL.

The rearrangement joins TRBV7-2 to TRBJ1-1; D not certain. Deletions cut 4 bases from V and 10 bases from J, with 22 bases between. The CDR3 is 15 residues long. Germline assignment: CDR1 SGHTA and CDR2 FQGNSA. The CDR3 sequence: CASSSPFGGLSGAFF. CDR3 in DNA: TGTGCCAGCAGCTCGCCCTTCGGCGGCTTATCTGGAGCTTTCTTT.

This clone was detected a few times. V is TRBV29-1 and J is TRBJ1-2; 9 positions match TRBD1. There are 16 residues in the CDR3. With 4 bases clipped from V and 4 bases from J, the junction kept 13 bases outside the gene matches. The germline V gene has CDR1 SQVTM and CDR2 ANQGSEA. This CDR3 is CSVVAPRTGVAYGYTF. The CDR3 bases are TGCAGCGTTGTCGCTCCCAGGACAGGGGTTGCCTATGGCTACACCTTC. The complete variable domain, with remaining parts taken from reference TRBV29-1 and TRBJ1-2, reads SAVISQKPSRDICQRGTSLTIQCQVDSQVTMMFWYRQQPGQSLTLIATANQGSEATYESGFVIDKFPISRPNLTFSTLTVSNMSPEDSSIYLCSVVAPRTGVAYGYTFGSGTRLTVV.

The V gene is TRBV6-6, the J gene TRBJ2-5; the D is unclear. The CDR3 has 13 residues. Per germline, CDR1 MNHNY and CDR2 SVGAGI (reference sequence). V lost 2 bases to trimming and J lost 2 bases, with 6 bases between them. CDR3 bases: TGTGCCAGCAGTTACGGCAGACAAGAGACCCAGTACTTC. Protein sequence: CASSYGRQETQYF.

The J gene is TRBJ1-4, the V gene TRBV4-1, with a weak D call TRBD1 (5 bases). The CDR3 runs to 14 residues. Germline loops: CDR1 MGHRA, CDR2 YSYEKL. V was cut by 7 bases and J by 8 bases, with 17 bases left in between. This CDR3 reads CASKGVGRTEKLFF. For the CDR3, the DNA is TGCGCCAGCAAAGGGGTAGGGAGGACCGAAAAACTGTTTTTT.

Only a few counts were recorded for this clone. The chain employs TRBV18 and TRBJ2-6, with D possibly being TRBD1 or TRBD2 (5 bases each). CDR1 is KGHSH and CDR2 is LQKENI in the germline V gene. This CDR3 comprises 16 residues. V lost 3 bases to trimming and J lost 0 bases, with 9 bases between them. CDR3 DNA sequence: TGTGCCAGCTCACCCGCCGGGGCCTCTGGGGCCAACGTCCTGACTTTC. The encoded protein is CASSPAGASGANVLTF.

The chain combines TRBV29-1 with TRBJ2-1; a possible D gene is TRBD1 (6 bases). The CDR3 is 10 amino acids. V was trimmed by 7 bases and J by 14 bases, leaving 15 bases between them. Looked up from germline, CDR1 is SQVTM and CDR2 is ANQGSEA. Here the CDR3 reads CSGGRGAEFF. The CDR3 bases are TGCAGCGGGGGGCGAGGAGCAGAGTTCTTC.

A few counts support this clone. The chain uses TRBV28 and TRBJ1-5, with 7 bases lining up with TRBD1. The CDR3 contains 15 residues. V lost 6 bases, J lost 6 bases, and 11 bases stayed unmatched. Germline loops: CDR1 MDHEN, CDR2 SYDVKM. The DNA for the CDR3 is TGTGCCAGCAGGGAACAACAGGGGCCCGGTCAGCCCCAGCATTTT. It codes for CASREQQGPGQPQHF.

This clone was counted only a few times. For the CDR3, the DNA is TGTGCCTGGAGTCCCCTCCGGGACACATATAGCAATCAGCCCCAGCATTTT. Residues: CAWSPLRDTYSNQPQHF. The chain is built from TRBV30 and TRBJ1-5; tentatively, D is TRBD1 (6 bases). V lost 2 bases and J 0 bases, leaving 17 bases between the germline ends. This CDR3 is 17 amino acids long. From germline, CDR1 is GTSNPN and CDR2 SVGIG (reference sequence).

In its sample, this clone was seen a few times. The chain joins TRBV25-1 to TRBJ2-1; D might be TRBD1 or TRBD2, each matching 5 bases. The germline V and J ends were trimmed by 1 base and 4 bases, with 11 bases remaining between them. This CDR3 contains 15 residues. Germline loops: CDR1 MGHDK, CDR2 SYGVNS. The CDR3 nucleotides read TGTGCCAGCAGTGAATCTGGGGGTCTATACAATGAGCAGTTCTTC. Its translation is CASSESGGLYNEQFF.